Given below is one T cell receptor beta chain in context. This entry belongs to a study of blood T cell repertoires in COVID-19. Overall study: From the United States, Italy and Spain came samples of acute and convalescent COVID-19. PBMCs, B-cell-depleted T cells, or T cells were the source of the cDNA or gDNA that made up the material.

This CDR3 has 15 amino acids. In germline, CDR1 is SGHAT, CDR2 FQNNGV. Trimming removed 2 bases at V and 1 base at J, with 8 bases between. Clones were sequenced by immunoSEQ multiplex PCR, and TCRdb holds only the in-frame ones, with some missing. The sample comprises roughly 240,000 clones, 88% of which are singletons, and around 2.5% rests with the top ten. Those who participated ranged in age from about 18 to 89 years and resided in under 25 US areas. The chain carries TRBV11-2 and TRBJ2-2; D is unresolved. The sample comprised PBMCs or T cells enriched from blood (not recorded which). This receptor was obtained from a woman between 40 and 50 years old with acute COVID-19. The CDR3 bases are TGTGCCAGCAGCTTATACCCAGGGAACACCGGGGAGCTGTTTTTT. As protein: CASSLYPGNTGELFF.